Shown below are 10 T cell receptor beta chains from a single sample sequenced in a study of CD8 T cells in Susac syndrome (dated by TCRdb to between 2018 and 2021). The receptor library was made with the immunoSEQ multiplex PCR assay. RNA was extracted using the RNeasy kit, and roughly 0.5 to 1 ug of the RNA was reverse transcribed with random hexamers. Clones were called with MiXCR by TCRdb after fastp trimmed the public reads at Q25, and only in-frame beta chains were retained. Identical CDR3 protein sequences are pooled into one entry, listed with their most common genes and DNA. The sample table shows some 120,000 distinct CDR3 sequences, and just under 95% are seen once. About 0.12% of the sample goes to the ten largest clones. Sample: CD8+ T cells from PBMCs. Source of these receptors: a human donor in good health.

J is TRBJ2-6 and V is TRBV27; perhaps TRBD1 as D (6 bases). The germline V gene has CDR1 MNHEY and CDR2 SMNVEV (reference sequence). The V end was cut by 10 bases, the J end by 4 bases, with 14 bases between. CDR3 size: 14 residues. The chain's CDR3 is CATGTGPGANVLTF. The CDR3 DNA reads as TGTGCCACCGGAACAGGGCCCGGGGCCAACGTCCTGACTTTC.

The rearrangement uses TRBV10-3 and TRBJ1-1, with 9 bases matching TRBD1. Germline CDR1 reads ENHRY; CDR2 reads SYGVKD. This CDR3 region has 12 residues. V lost 10 bases, J lost 4 bases, and 4 bases stayed unmatched. The CDR3 here is CATEDRGTEAFF. CDR3 nucleotide sequence: TGTGCCACCGAGGACAGGGGCACTGAAGCTTTCTTT.

In this sample, this clonotype turned up once. The chain uses TRBV7-2 and TRBJ1-2; a possible D gene is TRBD1 (6 bases). CDR3 length equals 16 residues. Germline V gives CDR1 SGHTA, CDR2 FQGNSA. V lost 5 bases, J lost 4 bases, and 20 bases lay in between. In DNA form, the CDR3 reads TGTGCCAGCAGCCCGACGGGGCAGGGGCGGTCCTATGGCTACACCTTC. Translation gives CASSPTGQGRSYGYTF.

The chain links TRBV7-8 to TRBJ2-1; no firm D call. Germline CDR1 SGHVS, CDR2 FQNEAQ. The CDR3 is 16 amino acids. The germline V and J ends were trimmed by 0 bases and 8 bases, with 17 bases remaining between them. CDR3 residues: CASSLAIETTRDEQFF. Here the CDR3 DNA reads TGTGCCAGCAGCTTAGCTATAGAGACCACTCGGGATGAGCAGTTCTTC.

This rearrangement joins TRBV6-1 to TRBJ1-5; the D gene is possibly TRBD1 (6 bases). Looked up from germline, CDR1 is MNHNS and CDR2 is SASEGT. The CDR3 covers 14 residues. Trimming left V 7 bases short and J 7 bases short, with 17 bases between. CDR3 sequence reads: CASTLQGVGQPQHF. The CDR3 bases are TGTGCCAGCACCTTACAGGGTGTTGGGCAGCCCCAGCATTTT.

The chain is built from TRBV6-2 or TRBV6-3 and TRBJ2-5; D might be TRBD1 (6 bases). CDR1 MNHEY and CDR2 SVGEGT come from the germline V gene. V lost 0 bases and J lost 6, with 11 bases in between. The CDR3 runs to 14 residues. In DNA, the CDR3 is TGTGCCAGCAGTTACTCGTCCCAGGGGAAGACCCAGTACTTC. Its protein is CASSYSSQGKTQYF.

This clonotype was counted a few times. The chain uses TRBV7-2 and TRBJ2-5, with D perhaps matching TRBD1 (6 bases). Germline values: CDR1 SGHTA, CDR2 FQGNSA. Trimming left V 1 base short and J 4 bases short, with 13 bases between. The CDR3 is made up of 15 amino acids. CDR3 region: CASSLDPGAGETQYF. CDR3 DNA: TGTGCCAGCAGCTTAGATCCAGGGGCTGGAGAGACCCAGTACTTC.

The chain links TRBV7-3 to TRBJ1-2; D remains unclear. CDR3 size: 13 residues. The germline CDR1 and CDR2 sequences are SGHTA and FQGTGA. V dropped 1 base and J dropped 4 bases, with 7 bases sitting between them. CDR3: CASSLNAGYGYTF. The CDR3 bases are TGTGCCAGCAGCTTAAATGCAGGCTATGGCTACACCTTC.

This CDR3 is CASSLPGTGLTGANVLTF. The CDR3, as DNA: TGTGCCAGCAGCTTACCCGGGACAGGGCTAACCGGGGCCAACGTCCTGACTTTC. The chain carries TRBV21-1 and TRBJ2-6; the table's TRBD1 call for D was not verified on the DNA. TRBV21-1 is labeled a pseudogene. CDR3 size: 18 residues.

The chain is built from TRBV7-2 and TRBJ2-1; TRBD1 might be the D (6 bases). CDR3 length: 15 amino acids. The germline V gene has CDR1 SGHTA and CDR2 FQGNSA. V was shortened by 5 bases and J by 0 bases, with 11 bases between the two germline ends. The CDR3: CASSRDISSYNEQFF. The CDR3 bases are TGTGCCAGCAGCCGGGACATTAGCTCCTACAATGAGCAGTTCTTC.